This TCR beta chain originates from a study of CD8 T cells in Susac syndrome. Whole-study results and caveats: In Susac patients, clonal expansion was not detected in CD4+ cells.

CDR3 length equals 18 residues. CDR1 and CDR2 (germline): DFQATT, SNEGSKA (reference sequence). V lost 5 bases and J lost 1, with 26 bases in between. Concerning this clonotype: The antigen is unknown.

It was with random hexamers that 0.5 to 1 ug RNA was reverse transcribed. Amplification of TCR beta CDR3 across 54 Vbeta and 13 Jbeta was performed with immunoSEQ multiplex PCR. One entry per CDR3 protein, called by TCRdb with MiXCR from the immunoSEQ multiplex PCR reads. This table has roughly 160,000 distinct CDR3 sequences, 90% to 97% appearing once. The sample was CD4+ T cells from PBMCs. This rearrangement joins TRBV20-1 to TRBJ1-1, with D hard to call. This TCR was recovered from a human donor with Susac syndrome. The CDR3 coding sequence is TGCAGTGCTGGTCGCCAACATAAGGGCGGGGTCGCGAACACTGAAGCTTTCTTT. Its protein product is CSAGRQHKGGVANTEAFF.